A selection of T cell receptor beta chains follows, all from one sample in a study of identical twins. TCRdb analysed the 5' RACE reads with MiXCR anew, one entry per CDR3 protein. The sample records roughly 540,000 distinct CDR3 sequences, 22% being singletons. This sample also appeared in a second study, on T cells expressing NK-cell markers.

The specimen sequenced was CD4+ T cells sorted from blood. These receptors originate from a woman between 18 and 29 years old in good health. Both conserved end residues are part of each CDR3. The order of the fields is D gene, clone size, V gene, J gene, CDR3 protein, CDR3 DNA. The D gene is left open where the match is weak. Where a row states a size, it is once, few, many or the class of an expanded clone; other rows omit it.

d_call: -; clone_size: few; v_call: TRBV11-2; j_call: TRBJ1-4; cdr3_aa: CASSLLATNEKLFF; cdr3_nt: TGTGCCAGCAGCTTATTAGCAACTAATGAAAAACTGTTTTTT
d_call: -; clone_size: -; v_call: TRBV9; j_call: TRBJ2-6; cdr3_aa: CASSGGPFSGANVLTF; cdr3_nt: TGTGCCAGCAGCGGCGGACCCTTCTCTGGGGCCAACGTCCTGACTTTC
d_call: -; clone_size: once; v_call: TRBV9; j_call: TRBJ2-2; cdr3_aa: CASSVVAYTGELFF; cdr3_nt: TGTGCCAGCAGCGTGGTCGCTTACACCGGGGAGCTGTTTTTT
d_call: -; clone_size: few; v_call: TRBV7-3; j_call: TRBJ1-1; cdr3_aa: CASGGSSNTEAFF; cdr3_nt: TGTGCCAGCGGCGGTTCGTCGAACACTGAAGCTTTCTTT
d_call: -; clone_size: few; v_call: TRBV10-3; j_call: TRBJ2-3; cdr3_aa: CAIPWVVDTQYF; cdr3_nt: TGTGCCATCCCTTGGGTGGTGGATACGCAGTATTTT
d_call: -; clone_size: many; v_call: TRBV12-3/TRBV12-4; j_call: TRBJ1-5; cdr3_aa: CASSHRDHNQPQHF; cdr3_nt: TGTGCCAGCAGTCACAGAGACCACAATCAGCCCCAGCATTTT
d_call: -; clone_size: -; v_call: TRBV4-3; j_call: TRBJ1-2; cdr3_aa: CASSQDTQGGNYGYTF; cdr3_nt: TGCGCCAGCAGCCAAGATACCCAGGGAGGTAACTATGGCTACACCTTC
d_call: -; clone_size: -; v_call: TRBV20-1; j_call: TRBJ1-2; cdr3_aa: CSARTAGNYGYTF; cdr3_nt: TGCAGTGCTAGAACGGCCGGAAACTATGGCTACACCTTC
d_call: -; clone_size: -; v_call: TRBV6-5; j_call: TRBJ2-2; cdr3_aa: CASSYSVGTGELFF; cdr3_nt: TGTGCCAGCAGTTACTCCGTCGGCACCGGGGAGCTGTTTTTT
d_call: -; clone_size: -; v_call: TRBV12-3/TRBV12-4; j_call: TRBJ1-2; cdr3_aa: CASSLETAANYGYTF; cdr3_nt: TGTGCCAGCAGTTTAGAGACGGCAGCTAACTATGGCTACACCTTC
d_call: -; clone_size: -; v_call: TRBV11-2; j_call: TRBJ2-7; cdr3_aa: CASSFNRDGEQYF; cdr3_nt: TGTGCCAGCAGCTTTAACAGGGACGGCGAGCAGTACTTC
d_call: TRBD1; clone_size: -; v_call: TRBV20-1; j_call: TRBJ1-2; cdr3_aa: CSAGQGGDGYTF; cdr3_nt: TGCAGTGCGGGACAGGGAGGGGACGGCTACACCTTC
d_call: -; clone_size: few; v_call: TRBV9; j_call: TRBJ1-5; cdr3_aa: CASSVTGIGQPQHF; cdr3_nt: TGTGCCAGCAGCGTTACAGGGATAGGTCAGCCCCAGCATTTT
d_call: -; clone_size: -; v_call: TRBV4-2; j_call: TRBJ2-7; cdr3_aa: CASSQDQSRNYEQYF; cdr3_nt: TGTGCCAGCAGCCAAGATCAGTCCCGGAACTACGAGCAGTACTTC
d_call: -; clone_size: -; v_call: TRBV2; j_call: TRBJ1-2; cdr3_aa: CASDFGTYGYTF; cdr3_nt: TGTGCCAGCGATTTCGGAACGTATGGCTACACCTTC
d_call: TRBD1; clone_size: -; v_call: TRBV20-1; j_call: TRBJ1-5; cdr3_aa: CSATQGARRQPQHF; cdr3_nt: TGCAGTGCTACTCAGGGGGCCAGGAGACAGCCCCAGCATTTT
d_call: -; clone_size: many; v_call: TRBV5-1; j_call: TRBJ2-2; cdr3_aa: CASRVEESTGELFF; cdr3_nt: TGCGCCAGCAGGGTCGAAGAGAGCACCGGGGAGCTGTTTTTT
d_call: -; clone_size: -; v_call: TRBV29-1; j_call: TRBJ2-1; cdr3_aa: CSVEYNVDNEQFF; cdr3_nt: TGCAGCGTTGAATATAATGTGGACAATGAGCAGTTCTTC
d_call: TRBD1; clone_size: -; v_call: TRBV6-5; j_call: TRBJ2-5; cdr3_aa: CASSYGQGWGETQYF; cdr3_nt: TGTGCCAGCAGTTACGGACAGGGATGGGGAGAGACCCAGTACTTC
d_call: -; clone_size: -; v_call: TRBV7-3; j_call: TRBJ2-1; cdr3_aa: CASSQKQGFPYNEQFF; cdr3_nt: TGTGCCAGCAGCCAGAAACAGGGATTCCCCTACAATGAGCAGTTCTTC
d_call: -; clone_size: -; v_call: TRBV2; j_call: TRBJ1-1; cdr3_aa: CASSEYSSTEAFF; cdr3_nt: TGTGCCAGCAGTGAATACAGCAGCACTGAAGCTTTCTTT
d_call: -; clone_size: few; v_call: TRBV12-3/TRBV12-4; j_call: TRBJ2-3; cdr3_aa: CASRGASTDTQYF; cdr3_nt: TGTGCCAGCAGAGGGGCCTCTACAGATACGCAGTATTTT
d_call: -; clone_size: few; v_call: TRBV10-3; j_call: TRBJ2-4; cdr3_aa: CATPPLGAGNIQYF; cdr3_nt: TGTGCCACCCCACCCCTAGGGGCAGGGAACATTCAGTACTTC
d_call: -; clone_size: -; v_call: TRBV5-6; j_call: TRBJ2-3; cdr3_aa: CASSLPSQEGTQYF; cdr3_nt: TGTGCCAGCAGCTTGCCTTCTCAGGAAGGTACGCAGTATTTT
d_call: -; clone_size: -; v_call: TRBV20-1; j_call: TRBJ1-5; cdr3_aa: CSARKEPNQPQHF; cdr3_nt: TGCAGTGCTAGAAAGGAACCAAATCAGCCCCAGCATTTT
d_call: TRBD2; clone_size: few; v_call: TRBV20-1; j_call: TRBJ2-1; cdr3_aa: CSFGLAENEQFF; cdr3_nt: TGCAGTTTCGGACTAGCGGAGAATGAGCAGTTCTTC
d_call: TRBD1; clone_size: -; v_call: TRBV25-1; j_call: TRBJ1-2; cdr3_aa: CASSEVDRVYGYTF; cdr3_nt: TGTGCCAGCAGTGAGGTCGACAGGGTCTATGGCTACACCTTC
d_call: TRBD2; clone_size: -; v_call: TRBV2; j_call: TRBJ2-3; cdr3_aa: CASGGTSGEGTDTQYF; cdr3_nt: TGTGCCAGCGGAGGGACTAGCGGGGAGGGCACAGATACGCAGTATTTT
d_call: -; clone_size: -; v_call: TRBV29-1; j_call: TRBJ2-7; cdr3_aa: CSGGGYYEQYF; cdr3_nt: TGCAGCGGCGGTGGGTACTACGAGCAGTACTTC
d_call: -; clone_size: -; v_call: TRBV5-1; j_call: TRBJ1-4; cdr3_aa: CASSPGAAEEKLFF; cdr3_nt: TGCGCCAGCAGCCCGGGGGCCGCAGAGGAAAAACTGTTTTTT
d_call: TRBD2; clone_size: many; v_call: TRBV3-1; j_call: TRBJ2-1; cdr3_aa: CASSHGGTSRGGEQFF; cdr3_nt: TGTGCCAGCAGCCATGGCGGGACTAGCCGGGGGGGTGAGCAGTTCTTC
d_call: -; clone_size: -; v_call: TRBV20-1; j_call: TRBJ2-7; cdr3_aa: CSASEGFYEQYF; cdr3_nt: TGCAGTGCTAGTGAGGGCTTCTACGAGCAGTACTTC
d_call: -; clone_size: -; v_call: TRBV9; j_call: TRBJ1-1; cdr3_aa: CASSVGPGGDTEAFF; cdr3_nt: TGTGCCAGCAGCGTAGGTCCAGGAGGGGACACTGAAGCTTTCTTT
d_call: TRBD2; clone_size: few; v_call: TRBV19; j_call: TRBJ2-1; cdr3_aa: CASNAGLAGVNEQFF; cdr3_nt: TGTGCCAGTAACGCTGGACTAGCGGGGGTAAATGAGCAGTTCTTC
d_call: TRBD2; clone_size: few; v_call: TRBV7-9; j_call: TRBJ2-1; cdr3_aa: CASSSQGLSSKQFF; cdr3_nt: TGTGCCAGCAGCTCTCAGGGACTAAGTTCAAAACAGTTCTTC
d_call: -; clone_size: -; v_call: TRBV20-1; j_call: TRBJ2-7; cdr3_aa: CSARMQPSYEQYF; cdr3_nt: TGCAGTGCTAGAATGCAGCCTTCCTACGAGCAGTACTTC
d_call: -; clone_size: many; v_call: TRBV7-9; j_call: TRBJ2-7; cdr3_aa: CASSFGNRVSEQYF; cdr3_nt: TGTGCCAGCAGCTTTGGAAACAGGGTCTCCGAGCAGTACTTC
d_call: TRBD1; clone_size: few; v_call: TRBV10-3; j_call: TRBJ2-3; cdr3_aa: CAISETGTGGTDTQYF; cdr3_nt: TGTGCCATCAGTGAGACAGGGACAGGGGGCACAGATACGCAGTATTTT
d_call: TRBD1; clone_size: few; v_call: TRBV7-9; j_call: TRBJ1-1; cdr3_aa: CASSSRTGRDTEAFF; cdr3_nt: TGTGCCAGCAGCTCACGGACAGGGAGGGACACTGAAGCTTTCTTT
d_call: TRBD2; clone_size: -; v_call: TRBV18; j_call: TRBJ2-2; cdr3_aa: CASSPQRAGGGTGELFF; cdr3_nt: TGTGCCAGCTCACCACAACGAGCGGGAGGAGGGACCGGGGAGCTGTTTTTT
d_call: -; clone_size: -; v_call: TRBV10-3; j_call: TRBJ2-6; cdr3_aa: CAISDRRESGANVLTF; cdr3_nt: TGTGCCATCAGTGATAGGAGGGAATCTGGGGCCAACGTCCTGACTTTC
d_call: TRBD1; clone_size: many; v_call: TRBV10-3; j_call: TRBJ2-5; cdr3_aa: CAISTGEETQYF; cdr3_nt: TGTGCCATCAGCACAGGGGAGGAGACCCAGTACTTC
d_call: -; clone_size: -; v_call: TRBV5-1; j_call: TRBJ2-1; cdr3_aa: CASSASRSSYNEQFF; cdr3_nt: TGCGCCAGCAGCGCCTCTAGAAGCTCCTACAATGAGCAGTTCTTC
d_call: TRBD2; clone_size: -; v_call: TRBV19; j_call: TRBJ2-5; cdr3_aa: CASSQRGGHETQYF; cdr3_nt: TGTGCCAGTAGTCAGCGGGGGGGCCATGAGACCCAGTACTTC
d_call: -; clone_size: few; v_call: TRBV18; j_call: TRBJ1-1; cdr3_aa: CASSPRQRPSNTEAFF; cdr3_nt: TGTGCCAGCTCACCACGTCAGCGGCCTTCGAACACTGAAGCTTTCTTT
d_call: -; clone_size: -; v_call: TRBV12-3/TRBV12-4; j_call: TRBJ1-4; cdr3_aa: CASSLDAGGNEKLFF; cdr3_nt: TGTGCCAGCAGTTTAGACGCCGGGGGTAATGAAAAACTGTTTTTT
d_call: TRBD1; clone_size: few; v_call: TRBV7-8; j_call: TRBJ1-1; cdr3_aa: CASSGQGLSEAFF; cdr3_nt: TGTGCCAGCAGCGGACAGGGATTGTCTGAAGCTTTCTTT
d_call: -; clone_size: few; v_call: TRBV3-1; j_call: TRBJ2-3; cdr3_aa: CASSQDLISGTQYF; cdr3_nt: TGTGCCAGCAGCCAAGATCTTATTAGCGGAACGCAGTATTTT
d_call: -; clone_size: few; v_call: TRBV20-1; j_call: TRBJ1-1; cdr3_aa: CSAPGGAQHTEAFF; cdr3_nt: TGCAGTGCACCAGGAGGTGCTCAACACACTGAAGCTTTCTTT
d_call: -; clone_size: -; v_call: TRBV6-5; j_call: TRBJ1-5; cdr3_aa: CASSYEVSNQPQHF; cdr3_nt: TGTGCCAGCAGTTACGAGGTTAGCAATCAGCCCCAGCATTTT
d_call: TRBD1; clone_size: -; v_call: TRBV5-1; j_call: TRBJ2-4; cdr3_aa: CASRNTGTANIQYF; cdr3_nt: TGCGCCAGCAGAAATACCGGGACAGCAAACATTCAGTACTTC
d_call: -; clone_size: -; v_call: TRBV6-1; j_call: TRBJ2-6; cdr3_aa: CASTHRDSGANVLTF; cdr3_nt: TGTGCCAGCACCCATCGCGACTCTGGGGCCAACGTCCTGACTTTC
d_call: -; clone_size: -; v_call: TRBV20-1; j_call: TRBJ1-1; cdr3_aa: CSAQRGEAFF; cdr3_nt: TGCAGTGCTCAGCGTGGGGAAGCTTTCTTT
d_call: -; clone_size: few; v_call: TRBV28; j_call: TRBJ1-1; cdr3_aa: CASGADGLHTEAFF; cdr3_nt: TGTGCCAGCGGGGCTGACGGGCTTCACACTGAAGCTTTCTTT
d_call: -; clone_size: -; v_call: TRBV12-3/TRBV12-4; j_call: TRBJ2-6; cdr3_aa: CASARGAGANVLTF; cdr3_nt: TGTGCCAGCGCCCGGGGCGCTGGGGCCAACGTCCTGACTTTC